The rows below give T cell receptor beta chains drawn from one sample of a study of blood T cell repertoires in COVID-19. Sequenced by immunoSEQ multiplex PCR; TCRdb stores in-frame clones only, minus some. The table records about 35,000 clones, around 83% of them present only once. Source material: peripheral blood. The receptors shown here come from a man in his sixties with active or convalescent COVID-19. Both conserved end residues are part of each CDR3. D genes are given only for firm matches. Not every row has a clone size; where given, it reads once, few, many or a size class.

V gene	clone size	J gene	D gene	CDR3 DNA	CDR3 protein
TRBV7-2	NA	TRBJ1-6	TRBD1	TGTGCCAGCAGCTTAGCACCTCCAGCAATCCGGGACAGGGATTCGGGGAGCTCACCCCTCCACTTT	CASSLAPPAIRDRDSGSSPLHF
TRBV10-1	NA	TRBJ2-1	TRBD2	TGCGCCAGCAGCCCTAACTTGGGGAGGGCCAATGAGCAGTTCTTC	CASSPNLGRANEQFF
TRBV29-1	NA	TRBJ2-3	TRBD1	TGCAGCGTCGCTGCGGGGACAGGGTGGGATACGCAGTATTTT	CSVAAGTGWDTQYF
TRBV3-1/TRBV3-2	NA	TRBJ1-1	NA	TGTGCCAGCAGCCGATTCCATGGGCGGGCCACTGAAGCTTTCTTT	CASSRFHGRATEAFF
TRBV5-6	NA	TRBJ1-3	NA	TGTGCCAGCAGCTTGGGGGCCACAGGCGGCGGAAACACCATATATTTT	CASSLGATGGGNTIYF
TRBV10-3	NA	TRBJ2-1	TRBD2	TGTGCCATCAGCGAAGGACTAGCGGGAGGAGAGCAGTTCTTC	CAISEGLAGGEQFF
TRBV11-3	NA	TRBJ2-2	NA	TGTGCCAGCAGCCCCTGGTACCGGGACAAGAACACCGGGGAGCTGTTTTTT	CASSPWYRDKNTGELFF
TRBV9	NA	TRBJ2-5	NA	TGTGCCAGCAGCGCCGAAGAGACCCAGTACTTC	CASSAEETQYF
TRBV29-1	NA	TRBJ1-3	TRBD1	TGCAGCGTTGAGGACAGGGAGTCTGGAAACACCATATATTTT	CSVEDRESGNTIYF
TRBV6-5	NA	TRBJ2-2	TRBD2	TGTGCCAGCACTAGCGGGAGAAGGGTCGGGGAGCTGTTTTTT	CASTSGRRVGELFF
TRBV28	NA	TRBJ1-2	NA	TGTGCCAGCAGTGAGGAATGGACAGCTAACTATGGCTACACCTTC	CASSEEWTANYGYTF
TRBV6-5	NA	TRBJ2-5	NA	TGTGCCAGCTCCGGCGGGGCGGAGACCCAGTACTTC	CASSGGAETQYF
TRBV2	NA	TRBJ2-5	NA	TGTGCCAGCAGTGAAGCGGGGGCGTATAGAGAGACCCAGTACTTC	CASSEAGAYRETQYF
TRBV20-1	NA	TRBJ2-2	NA	TGCAGTGCATCAGGGGGGTGGGAGCTGTTTTTT	CSASGGWELFF
TRBV7-9	NA	TRBJ1-2	NA	TGTGCCAGCAGCTTGGGACGGGACTCCGGAGGTGGCTACACCTTC	CASSLGRDSGGGYTF
TRBV2	few	TRBJ2-3	TRBD1	TGTGCCAGCAGGACAGGGGAAGGCACAGATACGCAGTATTTT	CASRTGEGTDTQYF
TRBV19	NA	TRBJ1-5	NA	TGTGCCAGTAGCGTCTGGGCTTTGGGGGCTAGCAATCAGCCCCAGCATTTT	CASSVWALGASNQPQHF
TRBV10-2	once	TRBJ2-2	NA	TGCGCCAGCAGTGAGGTAGGAGGCGGCGCCTACACCGGGGAGCTGTTTTTT	CASSEVGGGAYTGELFF
TRBV5-4	NA	TRBJ2-3	NA	TGTGCCAGCAGCTTGATAGCCACAGATACGCAGTATTTT	CASSLIATDTQYF
TRBV30	NA	TRBJ2-1	NA	TGTGCCTGGAGTCGACTCCGCCGCTCCTACAATGAGCAGTTCTTC	CAWSRLRRSYNEQFF